This TCR beta chain was identified in a study of T cell clonality in common variable immunodeficiency. Study outcomes and limitations: Common variable immunodeficiency TCR beta sequences reportedly had fewer deletions and N-nucleotide insertions. The cause of increased CVID clonality remains unclear without subpopulation sequencing. Patient heterogeneity in the CVID cohort limited correlations between repertoire features and clinical complications.

Both groups were predominantly of Caucasian heritage. Only in-frame clones appear in the TCRdb table, and some are missing; sequencing was by immunoSEQ multiplex PCR. The sample includes some 38,000 clones, none of them occurring once. In this sample, this clone turned up many times. Antigen unknown. The TCR sequence derives from a person aged 18-70 years in good health. The sample was peripheral blood mononuclear cells.

Incomplete CDR3 DNA: TGCAGCGCCGGACAGGCTAATGAAAAA. It translates to CSAGQANEK. The whole CDR3 is CSAGQANEKLFF. V is TRBV29-1 and J is TRBJ1-4, with 7 bases that match TRBD1. The missing CDR3 end, 3 residues past where the read stops, is filled in from the germline J gene. The CDR3 length is 12 residues. Germline-derived CDR1 and CDR2 are SQVTM and ANQGSEA. With V trimmed by 7 bases and J by 3 bases, 2 bases remained unmatched. The complete variable domain, with remaining parts taken from reference TRBV29-1 and TRBJ1-4, reads SAVISQKPSRDICQRGTSLTIQCQVDSQVTMMFWYRQQPGQSLTLIATANQGSEATYESGFVIDKFPISRPNLTFSTLTVSNMSPEDSSIYLCSAGQANEKLFFGSGTQLSVL.